The 5 T cell receptor beta chains presented below share a single source sample, sequenced in a study of cytomegalovirus exposure and HLA in healthy donors. 60 Vbeta and 13 Jbeta primers were used in PCR. Only in-frame clones appear in the TCRdb table, and some are missing; sequencing was by immunoSEQ multiplex PCR. The sample comprises roughly 230,000 clones, approximately 78% of which are singletons, and around 0.45% rests with the top ten. Material for sequencing was PBMCs. These receptors were obtained from a boy aged 10-17 years in good health and CMV-seronegative.

The J gene is TRBJ2-7, the V gene TRBV5-1, with 10 bases fitting TRBD2. Trimming removed 1 base from V and 4 bases from J; junction bases left unmatched: 5. The CDR3 length is 15 residues. CDR1 SGHRS and CDR2 YFSETQ come from the germline V gene. The CDR3 loop reads CASSLLWTSGYEQYF. The CDR3 nucleotides read TGCGCCAGCAGCTTGTTATGGACTAGCGGTTACGAGCAGTACTTC.

This clone was counted a single time. This chain links TRBV6-1 with TRBJ2-1; D might be TRBD2 (5 bases). CDR3 size: 13 residues. V dropped 6 bases and J dropped 8 bases, with 14 bases sitting between them. Germline CDR1 is MNHNS and CDR2 is SASEGT. CDR3 loop: CASSLAQIYEQFF. CDR3 bases: TGTGCCAGCAGCCTAGCCCAGATCTATGAGCAGTTCTTC.

This rearrangement joins TRBV5-6 to TRBJ2-6; the D gene is possibly TRBD1 (5 bases). CDR1 is SGHDT and CDR2 is YYEEEE in the germline V gene. Trimming shortened V by 3 bases and J by 2 bases, and 15 bases separated the two germline ends. There are 17 residues in the CDR3. The CDR3 sequence: CASSWVRVNPGANVLTF. In DNA, the CDR3 is TGTGCCAGCAGCTGGGTCAGGGTTAACCCTGGGGCCAACGTCCTGACTTTC.

This clone appeared a few times. The chain joins TRBV5-6 to TRBJ2-4; 8 bases line up with TRBD2. The J segment lost 4 bases and the V segment lost 5 bases, leaving 14 bases of the junction unmatched. This CDR3 has 17 amino acids. The V gene's germline CDR1 is SGHDT and CDR2 YYEEEE. Here the CDR3 reads CASRPRESSGIKNIQYF. DNA for the CDR3: TGTGCCAGCAGGCCTAGGGAGAGTAGCGGGATAAAAAACATTCAGTACTTC.

The chain recombines TRBV19 with TRBJ1-1; possible D gene TRBD1, 6 bases. The V end was cut by 5 bases, the J end by 6 bases, with 16 bases between. The CDR3 is 14 residues long. Germline CDR1 is LNHDA and CDR2 is SQIVND (reference sequence). This CDR3 reads CASSRGGAGAEAFF. The DNA for the CDR3 is TGTGCCAGTAGTCGAGGGGGAGCAGGGGCTGAAGCTTTCTTT.